Each of the 21 T cell receptor beta chains below was sequenced from the same sample in a study of shared clonotypes between healthy human individuals. Profiling relied on immunoSEQ multiplex PCR, and the TCRdb table lists in-frame clones only, not all of them. The sample has about 1.5 million clones, 95% to 99% seen once. The sequenced sample consisted of naive CD4+ T cells sorted from blood. The subset is: CD45RA+ positively selected. The receptors stem from a man younger than 45 in good health.

This chain joins TRBV11-2 and TRBJ2-2; TRBD2 aligns across 9 bases. V shed 1 base and J 6 bases; nucleotides not matched to a gene: 6. CDR1 is SGHAT, CDR2 FQNNGV, per germline. The CDR3 contains 16 residues. The CDR3 DNA is TGTGCCAGCAGCTTAGTCCGGCTAGCGGGATCCGGGGAGCTGTTTTTT. Residues: CASSLVRLAGSGELFF.

This sequence joins TRBV28 and TRBJ1-5; D ambiguous. Trimming stripped 5 bases from V and 4 bases from J, with 12 bases between. The CDR3 loop spans 14 amino acids. CDR1 is MDHEN and CDR2 is SYDVKM in the germline V gene. CDR3 DNA: TGTGCCAGCAGTCCCAGCGGAGGGAATCAGCCCCAGCATTTT. Translated: CASSPSGGNQPQHF.

The V gene is TRBV5-1, the J gene TRBJ2-6, with D unresolved. The CDR3 covers 15 residues. In germline, CDR1 is SGHRS, CDR2 YFSETQ. V lost 4 bases and J 0 bases, leaving 8 bases between the germline ends. CDR3 bases: TGCGCCAGCAGCAAAGGGAACTCTGGGGCCAACGTCCTGACTTTC. Translating it yields CASSKGNSGANVLTF. Combining the CDR3 with reference TRBV5-1 and TRBJ2-6 gives the whole variable domain KAGVTQTPRYLIKTRGQQVTLSCSPISGHRSVSWYQQTPGQGLQFLFEYFSETQRNKGNFPGRFSGRQFSNSRSEMNVSTLELGDSALYLCASSKGNSGANVLTFGAGSRLTVL.

Details on this clone: Other nucleotide sequences from this sample produce the same CDR3. V is TRBV7-2 and J is TRBJ2-7, with 7 positions matching TRBD2. The CDR3 is made up of 14 amino acids. Germline V gene sequence: CDR1 SGHTA, CDR2 FQGNSA. J was trimmed by 2 bases and V by 1 base; bases with no gene match: 2. CDR3 amino acids: CASSLGGSAYEQYF. For the CDR3, the DNA is TGTGCCAGCAGCTTAGGCGGGAGTGCCTACGAGCAGTACTTC.

This chain joins TRBV25-1 and TRBJ1-4, with unresolved D. Germline lookup yields CDR1 MGHDK and CDR2 SYGVNS. The CDR3 runs 12 residues. The V and J ends lost 3 bases and 14 bases respectively, with 13 bases between them. CDR3 sequence reads: CASSDVRRQLFF. CDR3 DNA: TGTGCCAGCAGTGATGTCCGACGTCAGCTGTTTTTT.

The V and J genes are TRBV4-1 and TRBJ2-5; possibly TRBD1 for D (5 bases). The V gene's germline CDR1 is MGHRA and CDR2 YSYEKL. The CDR3 covers 15 residues. Trimming left V 1 base short and J 2 bases short, with 11 bases between. CDR3 DNA sequence: TGCGCCAGCAGCCAAGCGTCCCGACAGCAAGAGACCCAGTACTTC. Protein sequence: CASSQASRQQETQYF.

The chain carries TRBV18 and TRBJ2-5; 7 bases are a match to TRBD2. Per germline, CDR1 KGHSH and CDR2 LQKENI. CDR3 length: 13 amino acids. V shed 4 bases, J shed 4 bases, and the junction held 3 bases outside the gene matches. CDR3 DNA: TGTGCCAGCTCACTCGGGGGGATAGAGACCCAGTACTTC. As protein: CASSLGGIETQYF.

This clone was observed a single time. For the CDR3, the DNA is TGTGCCAGCAGCTTAGTCTCAGGGGACTATGGCTACACCTTC. Protein sequence: CASSLVSGDYGYTF. The V gene is TRBV11-2, the J gene TRBJ1-2; possible D gene TRBD1, 6 bases. CDR1 and CDR2 (germline): SGHAT, FQNNGV. V was shortened by 1 base and J by 3 bases, with 9 bases between the two germline ends. CDR3 size: 14 residues.

The chain couples TRBV9 to TRBJ2-5; D may be TRBD1 or TRBD2 (5 bases each). Between the trimmed V and J ends, which lost 3 bases and 0 bases, there was a span of 9 bases. In germline, CDR1 is SGDLS, CDR2 YYNGEE. There are 14 residues in the CDR3. The DNA of the CDR3 is TGTGCCAGCAGCGGGGGGAGCCACCAAGAGACCCAGTACTTC. It translates to CASSGGSHQETQYF.

This rearrangement joins TRBV9 to TRBJ2-2; 10 bases map to TRBD1. CDR1 is SGDLS, CDR2 YYNGEE, per germline. The CDR3 loop spans 16 amino acids. V gave up 4 bases and J gave up 7 bases; unmatched junction bases: 10. CDR3 amino acids: CASSRQGASAIGELFF. The CDR3 DNA reads TGTGCCAGCAGCCGACAGGGGGCTTCCGCGATCGGGGAGCTGTTTTTT.

V is TRBV2 and J is TRBJ2-6, with TRBD2 as a possible D gene (5 bases). This CDR3 region has 17 residues. V dropped 5 bases and J dropped 2 bases, with 16 bases sitting between them. In germline, CDR1 is SNHLY, CDR2 FYNNEI. The CDR3 loop is CASSRRPSTAGANVLTF. The CDR3 region has the DNA TGTGCCAGCAGTAGACGACCTAGCACAGCTGGGGCCAACGTCCTGACTTTC.

The V gene is TRBV18, the J gene TRBJ2-3; D remains unclear. Germline CDR1 reads KGHSH; CDR2 reads LQKENI. V gave up 2 bases and J gave up 1 base, with 10 bases separating them. The CDR3 totals 15 residues. In DNA, the CDR3 is TGTGCCAGCTCACCAAGGGTTCGCGGCACAGATACGCAGTATTTT. Translated, it gives CASSPRVRGTDTQYF. Full variable domain (rest looked up from reference TRBV18 and TRBJ2-3): NAGVMQNPRHLVRRRGQEARLRCSPMKGHSHVYWYRQLPEEGLKFMVYLQKENIIDESGMPKERFSAEFPKEGPSILRIQQVVRGDSAAYFCASSPRVRGTDTQYFGPGTRLTVL.

The chain's CDR3 is CAIDAPGERVLLRGREQYF. For the CDR3, the DNA is TGTGCCATCGACGCTCCGGGGGAGAGGGTCCTCTTACGTGGGCGCGAGCAGTACTTC. The rearrangement links TRBV7-9 to TRBJ2-7, with D perhaps matching TRBD2 (6 bases). The CDR3 is 19 residues long. Trimming removed 10 bases at V and 6 bases at J, with 37 bases between. Germline V gene data show CDR1 as SEHNR and CDR2 as FQNEAQ (reference sequence).

The V gene is TRBV5-1, the J gene TRBJ2-7, with 12 bases aligning to TRBD2. Germline values: CDR1 SGHRS, CDR2 YFSETQ. J gave up 0 bases and V 1 base, and 5 bases lay outside the gene matches. This CDR3 is built from 17 residues. The CDR3 nucleotides read TGCGCCAGCAGCTTGACTAGCGGGAGGCCACGCTCCTACGAGCAGTACTTC. Its protein is CASSLTSGRPRSYEQYF.

On this clone itself: This sample includes further DNA sequences coding for the same CDR3. The chain uses TRBV11-3 and TRBJ2-1; D perhaps matches TRBD2 (6 bases). CDR3 length equals 14 residues. From germline, CDR1 is SGHNT and CDR2 YENEEA. With 5 bases removed from V and 6 bases from J, the gap between germline ends came to 14 bases. CDR3: CASSLGGVGNEQFF. CDR3 in DNA: TGTGCCAGCAGCCTGGGGGGAGTTGGCAATGAGCAGTTCTTC.

The J gene is TRBJ1-5, the V gene TRBV2, with D maybe TRBD1 (5 bases). There are 15 residues in the CDR3. V lost 2 bases to trimming and J lost 5 bases, with 13 bases between them. Germline values: CDR1 SNHLY, CDR2 FYNNEI. Here the CDR3 reads CASSEQGYKDQPQHF. CDR3 in DNA: TGTGCCAGCAGTGAACAGGGTTACAAGGATCAGCCCCAGCATTTT.

With regard to this clone: Compared with germline, one end of the junction differs, possibly owing to a read error. The chain combines TRBV2 with TRBJ2-2; no reliable D call. The CDR3 has 13 residues. Germline values: CDR1 SNHLY, CDR2 FYNNEI. The CDR3 region is CASSWGTTRELFF. The CDR3 DNA sequence: TGTGCCAGCAGTTGGGGTACCACCCGGGAGCTGTTTTTT.

The chain couples TRBV19 to TRBJ1-1; perhaps TRBD1 as D (5 bases). The CDR3 sequence is 13 residues long. Trimming pared 3 bases from V and 4 bases from J, leaving 9 bases between. In germline, CDR1 is LNHDA, CDR2 SQIVND (reference sequence). The CDR3 DNA sequence: TGTGCCAGTAGTATGTATACAGGCACTGAAGCTTTCTTT. Protein sequence: CASSMYTGTEAFF.

With respect to this clone: Within the sample, other DNA sequences also encode this same CDR3. The rearrangement links TRBV15 to TRBJ2-3; TRBD1 might be the D (5 bases). The germline V gene encodes CDR1 LNHNV and CDR2 YYDKDF (reference sequence). The CDR3 sequence is 15 residues long. Trimming took 0 bases from V and 5 from J, leaving 12 bases between them. The CDR3, as DNA: TGTGCCACCAGCAGAGAGGGGCAGGGTGAAGATACGCAGTATTTT. This encodes CATSREGQGEDTQYF.

The chain recombines TRBV5-1 with TRBJ2-7; D may be TRBD1 (5 bases). This CDR3 has 13 amino acids. V shed 8 bases and J shed 0 bases, with 12 bases lying between them. Germline CDR1 SGHRS, CDR2 YFSETQ. CDR3 bases: TGCGCCAGTTCACAGGAATACTCCTACGAGCAGTACTTC. Translated: CASSQEYSYEQYF. Variable domain in full (rest from reference TRBV5-1 and TRBJ2-7): KAGVTQTPRYLIKTRGQQVTLSCSPISGHRSVSWYQQTPGQGLQFLFEYFSETQRNKGNFPGRFSGRQFSNSRSEMNVSTLELGDSALYLCASSQEYSYEQYFGPGTRLTVT.

This clone was found once. This chain connects TRBV30 to TRBJ2-7, with D perhaps TRBD2 (5 bases). The V end was cut by 2 bases, the J end by 6 bases, with 8 bases between. This CDR3 spans 11 amino acids. Germline lookup yields CDR1 GTSNPN and CDR2 SVGIG (reference sequence). The CDR3 spells CAWSRGFEQYF. CDR3 DNA sequence: TGTGCCTGGAGTAGAGGGTTCGAGCAGTACTTC.